The 21 T cell receptor beta chains presented below share a single source sample, sequenced in a study of post-analysis software for immune sequencing data (dated by TCRdb to about 2015). The method behind the library was PCR. The sequencing machine was an Illumina HiSeq 2500. To reduce PCR and sequencing biases, unique molecular identifiers were incorporated into the TCR beta cDNA libraries. Through fastp at Q25 and MiXCR, TCRdb rebuilt clones from the public reads, retaining in-frame beta chains. Each CDR3 protein appears once, grouped with its most common genes and DNA. Present in this sample are a few hundred thousand distinct CDR3 sequences, about a third of which were seen just once. The ten most abundant clones make up less than 6% of the sample. Which antigens these TCRs recognize remains unknown. Overall study outcomes, separate from this receptor: Patients showed significantly higher frequencies than controls for a handful of TRBV segments, among them TRBV5-6, TRBV5-1 and TRBV20-1.

Sequencing used blood. Receptors were obtained from a girl aged 2 to 17 with multiple sclerosis.

V usage is TRBV27 and J usage is TRBJ1-6, with unresolved D. This CDR3 region has 14 residues. The germline V gene has CDR1 MNHEY and CDR2 SMNVEV (reference sequence). The V and J ends lost 8 bases and 7 bases respectively, with 15 bases between them. The CDR3 coding sequence is TGTGCCAGCGCCATTCGCCTATTGAATTCACCCCTCCACTTT. Translation: CASAIRLLNSPLHF.

In DNA form, the CDR3 reads TGTGCCAGCAGTTCTGAGGGGGTATACAATCAGCCCCAGCATTTT. This gives the protein CASSSEGVYNQPQHF. The chain joins TRBV6-6 to TRBJ1-5; the D gene is possibly TRBD1 (6 bases). Between the trimmed V and J ends, which lost 4 bases and 3 bases, there was a span of 13 bases. The CDR3 is 15 amino acids. The V gene's germline CDR1 is MNHNY and CDR2 SVGAGI (reference sequence).

About this clonotype itself: A junction boundary mismatches the germline segment, possibly from a read error. This chain joins TRBV5-1 and TRBJ2-6; 9 positions match TRBD1. Per germline, CDR1 SGHRS and CDR2 YFSETQ. This CDR3 is built from 20 residues. The DNA for the CDR3 is TGCGCCAGCAGCTGGGGGATCCGGACAGGGGCCCTCCTCGGGGCCGACGTCCTGACTTTC. Its protein product is CASSWGIRTGALLGADVLTF.

This clonotype was detected only a few times. The chain is built from TRBV5-1 and TRBJ1-6, with TRBD1 identical over 7 bases. Germline V lookup: CDR1 SGHRS, CDR2 YFSETQ. The CDR3 is 15 amino acids. V was pared by 1 base and J by 10 bases, with 8 bases of the junction left unmatched. CDR3 coding DNA: TGCGCCAGCAGCTTGACAGGGGTGGGAGAATCACCCCTCCACTTT. Protein: CASSLTGVGESPLHF.

In its sample, this clonotype was seen a few times. The chain employs TRBV7-6 and TRBJ1-4, with 9 bases fitting TRBD1. With 1 base clipped from V and 7 bases from J, the junction kept 7 bases outside the gene matches. Germline loops: CDR1 SGHVS, CDR2 FNYEAQ. The CDR3 spans 16 residues. CDR3 loop: CASSLVGTGPGEKLFF. CDR3 DNA: TGTGCCAGCAGCTTAGTAGGGACAGGGCCGGGTGAAAAACTGTTTTTT.

This clonotype was recorded a few times. V is TRBV29-1 and J is TRBJ2-1; TRBD1 might be the D (6 bases). V was clipped by 6 bases and J by 7 bases, with 13 bases between them. Per germline, CDR1 SQVTM and CDR2 ANQGSEA. The CDR3 totals 12 residues. CDR3 DNA sequence: TGCAGCGTAAACAGGGTTGTGAATGAGCAGTTCTTC. Translation gives CSVNRVVNEQFF.

A few counts support this clonotype. The J gene is TRBJ2-3, the V gene TRBV20-1, with 7 positions matching TRBD2. V lost 4 bases to trimming and J lost 3 bases; unmatched junction nucleotides: 7. Germline V gene sequence: CDR1 DFQATT, CDR2 SNEGSKA (reference sequence). This CDR3 comprises 14 residues. CDR3 amino acids: CSANIGGGTDTQYF. The CDR3 DNA sequence: TGCAGTGCTAATATCGGGGGAGGGACAGATACGCAGTATTTT.

This clonotype was counted only a few times. The rearrangement links TRBV20-1 to TRBJ2-5; the match to TRBD1 covers 8 bases. The CDR3 contains 14 residues. V shed 6 bases, J shed 1 base, and the junction held 7 bases outside the gene matches. The germline gives CDR1 DFQATT, CDR2 SNEGSKA (reference sequence). The chain's CDR3 is CSAGRTGPQETQYF. The CDR3 DNA is TGCAGTGCGGGGCGGACAGGGCCCCAAGAGACCCAGTACTTC.

The chain has TRBV29-1 and TRBJ1-2; no firm D call. The CDR3 runs to 13 residues. CDR1 is SQVTM, CDR2 ANQGSEA, per germline. V was trimmed by 7 bases and J by 4 bases, leaving 16 bases between them. CDR3 region: CSAMGALGYGYTF. Here the CDR3 DNA reads TGCAGCGCCATGGGAGCTCTGGGCTATGGCTACACCTTC.

The CDR3, as DNA: TGCAGTGCCCCTTGGACAGCCACGAACACCGGGGAGCTGTTTTTT. Encoded protein: CSAPWTATNTGELFF. The chain joins TRBV20-1 to TRBJ2-2, with D tentatively TRBD1 (6 bases). The CDR3 covers 15 residues. Per the germline V gene, CDR1 is DFQATT and CDR2 is SNEGSKA (reference sequence). V gave up 6 bases and J gave up 0 bases, with 14 bases separating them.

The V and J genes are TRBV12-3 or TRBV12-4 and TRBJ2-7; D assignment may be TRBD1 or TRBD2 (5 bases each). Trimming took off 6 bases at V and 4 bases at J, with 16 bases between the two ends. The CDR3 length is 14 residues. The CDR3 DNA is TGTGCCAGCAGCACCCGGGACGGTTTGTACGAGCAGTACTTC. It is translated as CASSTRDGLYEQYF.

This chain links TRBV6-5 with TRBJ1-6; no firm D call. V dropped 2 bases and J dropped 7 bases, with 6 bases sitting between them. The CDR3 runs to 13 residues. Germline CDR1 is MNHEY and CDR2 is SVGAGI. The CDR3 sequence: CASSYAQNSPLHF. DNA of the CDR3: TGTGCCAGCAGTTACGCTCAAAATTCACCCCTCCACTTT.

With regard to this clonotype: A read error may produce the germline difference seen at one junction end. The chain employs TRBV12-3 or TRBV12-4 and TRBJ2-2; D unresolved. This CDR3 is 14 amino acids long. The CDR3 DNA follows: TGTGCCAGCAGTTTTGGGGTGAACGCCGGGGAGCTGTTTTTT. This codes for CASSFGVNAGELFF.

The chain recombines TRBV7-3 with TRBJ2-5, with 8 nucleotides matching TRBD2. This CDR3 contains 17 residues. Trimming at V came to 1 base and at J to 0 bases, leaving 7 bases not matched to a gene. The germline gives CDR1 SGHTA, CDR2 FQGTGA. The CDR3 nucleotides are TGTGCCAGCAGCTTAAATAGCCTAGCGGGCAACCAAGAGACCCAGTACTTC. Translating it yields CASSLNSLAGNQETQYF.

V gene TRBV28 combines with J gene TRBJ2-7; TRBD2 matches at 10 bases. The length of the CDR3 is 17 residues. With 5 bases clipped from V and 0 bases from J, the junction kept 10 bases outside the gene matches. The germline gives CDR1 MDHEN, CDR2 SYDVKM. The CDR3 DNA is TGTGCCAGCAGTCCGCCCCCACTAGCGGGGAGCTCCTACGAGCAGTACTTC. Translation: CASSPPPLAGSSYEQYF. The full variable domain, its missing parts supplied by reference TRBV28 and TRBJ2-7, is DVKVTQSSRYLVKRTGEKVFLECVQDMDHENMFWYRQDPGLGLRLIYFSYDVKMKEKGDIPEGYSVSREKKERFSLILESASTNQTSMYLCASSPPPLAGSSYEQYFGPGTRLTVT.

This clonotype was seen more than once but under ten times. The rearrangement links TRBV20-1 to TRBJ2-3, with 7 nucleotides matching TRBD1. V lost 0 bases, J lost 2 bases, and 8 bases stayed unmatched. There are 16 residues in the CDR3. CDR1 is DFQATT, CDR2 SNEGSKA, per germline (reference sequence). The CDR3 sequence is CSARDVGTVNTDTQYF. DNA of the CDR3: TGCAGTGCTAGAGATGTAGGGACAGTGAACACAGATACGCAGTATTTT.

The CDR3 DNA follows: TGTGCCAGCAGCCAAGGGCGGGACCCGCAACAGACCCAGTACTTC. It specifies CASSQGRDPQQTQYF. J is TRBJ2-5 and V is TRBV3-1, with D possibly matching TRBD2 (6 bases). Looked up from germline, CDR1 is LGHDT and CDR2 is YNNKEL (reference sequence). Trimming removed 1 base at V and 6 bases at J, with 15 bases between. The CDR3 is 15 amino acids.

This clonotype has just a few counts. This chain uses TRBV11-3 with TRBJ2-3; D is undetermined. The CDR3 length is 14 residues. Looked up from germline, CDR1 is SGHNT and CDR2 is YENEEA. Trimming shortened V by 4 bases and J by 0 bases, and 8 bases separated the two germline ends. Here the CDR3 reads CASSSDGSTDTQYF. CDR3 DNA sequence: TGTGCCAGCAGCTCGGACGGAAGCACAGATACGCAGTATTTT. Together with reference TRBV11-3 and TRBJ2-3, the CDR3 gives the full variable domain: EAGVVQSPRYKIIEKKQPVAFWCNPISGHNTLYWYLQNLGQGPELLIRYENEEAVDDSQLPKDRFSAERLKGVDSTLKIQPAELGDSAVYLCASSSDGSTDTQYFGPGTRLTVL.

The table lists this clonotype with a few counts. Germline and junction disagree at one end, which may indicate a read error. This chain joins TRBV12-3 or TRBV12-4 and TRBJ1-2, with D unresolved. This CDR3 has 13 residues. CDR3 protein: CASSLEPNYGYTF. DNA of the CDR3: TGTGCCAGCAGCTTAGAGCCAAATTATGGCTACACCTTC.

In this sample, this clonotype turned up a few times. This sequence joins TRBV12-3 or TRBV12-4 and TRBJ1-6; D may be TRBD1 (6 bases). Trimming shortened V by 0 bases and J by 6 bases, and 12 bases separated the two germline ends. This CDR3 spans 16 amino acids. CDR3 DNA: TGTGCCAGCAGTTTAGCCCCGGGACAAAGTAATTCACCCCTCCACTTT. It codes for CASSLAPGQSNSPLHF.

The rearrangement uses TRBV7-2 and TRBJ1-2; the match to TRBD1 covers 11 bases. This CDR3 has 15 residues. Germline-derived CDR1 and CDR2 are SGHTA and FQGNSA. With 4 bases clipped from V and 3 bases from J, the junction kept 4 bases outside the gene matches. The CDR3 spells CASSSRDRGYYGYTF. CDR3 coding DNA: TGTGCCAGCAGCTCCCGGGACAGGGGGTACTATGGCTACACCTTC.